This T cell receptor (beta chain) was identified during a study of CD8 T cells in ankylosing spondylitis. TCRdb ran MiXCR on the 5' RACE reads and lists one entry per CDR3 protein. The table has 200,000 to 300,000 distinct CDR3 sequences, about 11% seen once. Trimming removed 1 base from V and 8 bases from J, with 17 bases in between. The CDR3 totals 15 residues. Germline CDR1 is DFQATT and CDR2 is SNEGSKA (reference sequence). The study, taken as a whole, reports: What appeared characteristic of ankylosing spondylitis blood was a TCR beta motif of several highly homologous variants. As reported, disease-linked clones showed significant enrichment in matched ankylosing spondylitis synovial fluid.

Details on this clonotype: Its cognate antigen is unknown.

This sequence joins TRBV20-1 and TRBJ1-4; D is uncertain. The source is a male donor with ankylosing spondylitis or in good health (not recorded which). Sequenced sample: blood, either unsorted or a sorted T cell fraction (not recorded which). The CDR3 spells CSARAVAGPQEKLFF. CDR3 bases: TGCAGTGCTAGAGCCGTAGCCGGGCCGCAGGAAAAACTGTTTTTT.